These 4 T cell receptor beta chains originate from one sample sequenced in a study of T cell repertoires in cytomegalovirus infection. Each CDR3 protein gets one entry after TCRdb re-called the reads with MiXCR. The repertoire has hundreds of thousands of distinct CDR3 sequences, more than 9% of them found once; the top ten carry roughly 4.5%. Sequencing was carried out using PBMCs. All receptors come from a human donor in good health (CMV status not recorded). Some clones in this sample may be carry-over from other donors' samples.

This chain connects TRBV15 to TRBJ2-7, with 10 bases fitting TRBD2. Germline values: CDR1 LNHNV, CDR2 YYDKDF (reference sequence). J was trimmed by 2 bases and V by 3 bases; bases with no gene match: 4. The CDR3 totals 15 residues. The CDR3 protein is CATSSASGRTYEQYF. The CDR3 nucleotides read TGTGCCACCAGCAGCGCTAGCGGGAGAACCTACGAGCAGTACTTC.

This clonotype was counted at least ten times. The chain has TRBV7-2 and TRBJ2-1, with D possibly matching TRBD1 (5 bases). The length of the CDR3 is 14 residues. Trimming took off 5 bases at V and 2 bases at J, with 10 bases between the two ends. Per the germline V gene, CDR1 is SGHTA and CDR2 is FQGNSA. CDR3: CASSGHVAYNEQFF. CDR3 DNA: TGTGCCAGCAGCGGACATGTCGCCTACAATGAGCAGTTCTTC. The variable domain in full, with the rest retrieved from reference TRBV7-2 and TRBJ2-1, is GAGVSQSPSNKVTEKGKDVELRCDPISGHTALYWYRQSLGQGLEFLIYFQGNSAPDKSGLPSDRFSAERTGGSVSTLTIQRTQQEDSAVYLCASSGHVAYNEQFFGPGTRLTVL.

This clonotype was detected a few times. V gene TRBV2 combines with J gene TRBJ1-2; 9 bases fit TRBD1. The CDR3 spans 14 residues. Germline lookup yields CDR1 SNHLY and CDR2 FYNNEI. Losses at the gene ends were 6 bases for V and 8 bases for J; bases not matched to a gene: 10. This CDR3 reads CASRLSGQGKGYTF. The CDR3 DNA is TGTGCCAGCAGACTTTCGGGACAGGGCAAAGGCTACACCTTC.

The J gene is TRBJ2-7, the V gene TRBV6-1, with D possibly being TRBD2 (6 bases). Germline CDR1 is MNHNS and CDR2 is SASEGT. V gave up 8 bases and J gave up 2 bases, with 16 bases separating them. The CDR3 is 14 amino acids. The DNA of the CDR3 is TGTGCCAGCGGGAACAGAGGACTAACCTACGAGCAGTACTTC. It codes for CASGNRGLTYEQYF.